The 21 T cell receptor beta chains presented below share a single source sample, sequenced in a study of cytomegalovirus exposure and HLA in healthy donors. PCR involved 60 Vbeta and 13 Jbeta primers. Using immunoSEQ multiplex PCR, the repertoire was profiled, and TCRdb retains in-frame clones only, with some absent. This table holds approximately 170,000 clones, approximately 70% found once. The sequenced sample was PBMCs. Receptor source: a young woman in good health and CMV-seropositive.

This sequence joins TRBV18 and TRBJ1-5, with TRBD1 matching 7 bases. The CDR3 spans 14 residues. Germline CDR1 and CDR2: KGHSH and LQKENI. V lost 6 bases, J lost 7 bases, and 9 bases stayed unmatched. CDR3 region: CASSPRQGRQPQHF. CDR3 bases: TGTGCCAGCTCGCCCAGACAGGGTAGACAGCCCCAGCATTTT. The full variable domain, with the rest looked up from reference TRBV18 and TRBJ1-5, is NAGVMQNPRHLVRRRGQEARLRCSPMKGHSHVYWYRQLPEEGLKFMVYLQKENIIDESGMPKERFSAEFPKEGPSILRIQQVVRGDSAAYFCASSPRQGRQPQHFGDGTRLSIL.

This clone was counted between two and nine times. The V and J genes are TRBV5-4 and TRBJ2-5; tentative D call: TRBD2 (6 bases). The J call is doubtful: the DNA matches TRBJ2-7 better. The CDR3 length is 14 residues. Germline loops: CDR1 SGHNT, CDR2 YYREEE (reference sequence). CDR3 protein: CASSRLGTSYEQYF. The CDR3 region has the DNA TGTGCCAGCAGCCGACTTGGGACTTCCTACGAGCAGTACTTC.

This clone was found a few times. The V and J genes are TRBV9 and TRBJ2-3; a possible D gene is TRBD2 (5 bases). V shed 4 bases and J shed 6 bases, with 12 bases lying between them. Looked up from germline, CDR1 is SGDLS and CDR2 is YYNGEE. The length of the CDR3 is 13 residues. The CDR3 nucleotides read TGTGCCAGCAGCCCCCAGCGGTGGGATACGCAGTATTTT. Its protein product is CASSPQRWDTQYF.

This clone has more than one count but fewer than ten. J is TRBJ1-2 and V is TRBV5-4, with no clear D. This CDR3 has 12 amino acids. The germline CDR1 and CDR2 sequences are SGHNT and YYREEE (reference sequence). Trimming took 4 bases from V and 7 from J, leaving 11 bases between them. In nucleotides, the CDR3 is TGTGCCAGCAGCCCTGGTACTTCTGGCTACACCTTC. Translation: CASSPGTSGYTF.

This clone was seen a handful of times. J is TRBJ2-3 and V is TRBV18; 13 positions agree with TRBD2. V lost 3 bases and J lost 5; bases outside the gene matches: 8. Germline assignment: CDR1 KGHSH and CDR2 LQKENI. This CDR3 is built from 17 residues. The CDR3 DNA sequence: TGTGCCAGCTCACCCGGACTAGCGGGGGCCCCCGGAGATACGCAGTATTTT. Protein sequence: CASSPGLAGAPGDTQYF.

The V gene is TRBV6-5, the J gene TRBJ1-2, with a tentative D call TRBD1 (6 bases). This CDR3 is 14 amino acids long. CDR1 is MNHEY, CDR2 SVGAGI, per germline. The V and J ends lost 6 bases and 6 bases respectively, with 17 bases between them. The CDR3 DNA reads TGTGCCAGCAGGAGACGGACAGCGGACGATGGCTACACCTTC. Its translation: CASRRRTADDGYTF.

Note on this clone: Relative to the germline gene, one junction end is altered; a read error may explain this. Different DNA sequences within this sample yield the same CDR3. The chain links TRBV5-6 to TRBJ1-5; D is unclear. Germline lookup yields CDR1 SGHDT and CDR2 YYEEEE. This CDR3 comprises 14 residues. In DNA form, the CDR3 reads TGCGCCAGCAGCTTGGGCGGCGGTCTTCAGCCCCAGCATTTT. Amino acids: CASSLGGGLQPQHF.

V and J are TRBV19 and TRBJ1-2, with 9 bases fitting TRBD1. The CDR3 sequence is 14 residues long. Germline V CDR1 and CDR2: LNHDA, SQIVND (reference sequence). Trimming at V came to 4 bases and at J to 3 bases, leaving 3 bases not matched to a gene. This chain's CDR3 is CASSTGQGHYGYTF. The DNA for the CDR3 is TGTGCCAGTAGTACGGGACAGGGACACTATGGCTACACCTTC.

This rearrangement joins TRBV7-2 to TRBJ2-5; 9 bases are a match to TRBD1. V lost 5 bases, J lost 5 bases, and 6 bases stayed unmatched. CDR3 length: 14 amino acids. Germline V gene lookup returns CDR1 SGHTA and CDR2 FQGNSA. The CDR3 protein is CASSQGQGMETQYF. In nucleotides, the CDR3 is TGTGCCAGCAGCCAGGGACAGGGAATGGAGACCCAGTACTTC.

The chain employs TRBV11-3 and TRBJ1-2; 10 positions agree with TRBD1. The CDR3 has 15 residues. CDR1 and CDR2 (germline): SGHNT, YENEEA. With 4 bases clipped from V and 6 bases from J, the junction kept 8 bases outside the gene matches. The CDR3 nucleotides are TGTGCCAGCAGCTGCCCTCTTGGACAGGGGGATGGCTACACCTTC. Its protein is CASSCPLGQGDGYTF.

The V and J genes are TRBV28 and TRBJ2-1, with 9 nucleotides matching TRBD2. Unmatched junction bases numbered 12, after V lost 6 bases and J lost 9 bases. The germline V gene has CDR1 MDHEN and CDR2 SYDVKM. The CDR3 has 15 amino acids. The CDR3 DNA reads TGTGCCAGCAGCGGGACTAGCCGGGGGGGGCCTGAGCAGTTCTTC. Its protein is CASSGTSRGGPEQFF.

The CDR3 here is CASSLGATGANVLTF. In DNA form, the CDR3 reads TGTGCCAGCAGCTTGGGGGCAACTGGGGCCAACGTCCTGACTTTC. This rearrangement joins TRBV5-6 to TRBJ2-6, with D unresolved. V was pared by 0 bases and J by 2 bases, with 6 bases between. Germline-derived CDR1 and CDR2 are SGHDT and YYEEEE. There are 15 residues in the CDR3.

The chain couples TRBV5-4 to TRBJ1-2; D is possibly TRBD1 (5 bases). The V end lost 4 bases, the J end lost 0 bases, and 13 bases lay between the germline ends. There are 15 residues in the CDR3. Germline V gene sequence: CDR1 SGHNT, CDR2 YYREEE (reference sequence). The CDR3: CASSRGGATNYGYTF. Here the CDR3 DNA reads TGTGCCAGCAGCAGGGGAGGGGCGACTAACTATGGCTACACCTTC.

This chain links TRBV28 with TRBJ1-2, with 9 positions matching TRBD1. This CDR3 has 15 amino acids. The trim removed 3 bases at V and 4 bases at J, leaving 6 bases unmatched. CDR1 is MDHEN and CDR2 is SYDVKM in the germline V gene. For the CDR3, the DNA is TGTGCCAGCAGTTTTTCGGGGGGACAGGGCTATGGCTACACCTTC. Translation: CASSFSGGQGYGYTF.

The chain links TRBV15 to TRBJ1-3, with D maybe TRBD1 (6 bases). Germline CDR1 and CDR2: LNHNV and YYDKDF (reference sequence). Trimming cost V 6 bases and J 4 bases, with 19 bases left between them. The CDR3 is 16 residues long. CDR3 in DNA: TGTGCCACCAGTGGGGGGGGGCGGCAATACGGAAACACCATATATTTT. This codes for CATSGGGRQYGNTIYF.

The CDR3 protein is CASSLDGTTIQYF. The CDR3, as DNA: TGTGCCAGCAGCTTAGACGGGACAACCATTCAGTACTTC. V and J are TRBV11-3 and TRBJ2-4; a weak D match, TRBD1 (6 bases). Trimming cost V 0 bases and J 9 bases, with 9 bases left between them. This CDR3 comprises 13 residues. Germline V lookup: CDR1 SGHNT, CDR2 YENEEA.

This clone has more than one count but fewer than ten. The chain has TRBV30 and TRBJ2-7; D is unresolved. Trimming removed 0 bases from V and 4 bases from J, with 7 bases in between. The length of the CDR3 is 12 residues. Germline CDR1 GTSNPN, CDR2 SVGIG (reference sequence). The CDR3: CAWSVRVYEQYF. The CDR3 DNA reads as TGTGCCTGGAGTGTACGCGTTTACGAGCAGTACTTC.

The CDR3 reads CAIRYSNEQFF. CDR3 sequence (DNA): TGTGCCATCAGGTACAGCAATGAGCAGTTCTTC. The chain has TRBV10-3 and TRBJ2-1; D remains unclear. CDR1 and CDR2 from the germline V gene are ENHRY and SYGVKD. The CDR3 is 11 amino acids. Trimming cost V 6 bases and J 6 bases, with 6 bases left between them.

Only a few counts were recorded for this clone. The CDR3 loop reads CASSFSGAAEKLFF. CDR3 sequence (DNA): TGTGCCAGCAGCTTTTCAGGGGCCGCTGAAAAACTGTTTTTT. This sequence joins TRBV11-2 and TRBJ1-4, with a weak D call TRBD1 (6 bases). This CDR3 spans 14 amino acids. Germline-derived CDR1 and CDR2 are SGHAT and FQNNGV. Trimming cost V 3 bases and J 7 bases, with 12 bases left between them.

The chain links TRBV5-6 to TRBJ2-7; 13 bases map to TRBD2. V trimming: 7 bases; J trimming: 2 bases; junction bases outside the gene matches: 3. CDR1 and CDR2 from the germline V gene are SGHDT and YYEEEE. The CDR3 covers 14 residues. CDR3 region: CASHTSGGAYEQYF. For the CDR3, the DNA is TGTGCCAGCCATACTAGCGGGGGGGCCTACGAGCAGTACTTC.

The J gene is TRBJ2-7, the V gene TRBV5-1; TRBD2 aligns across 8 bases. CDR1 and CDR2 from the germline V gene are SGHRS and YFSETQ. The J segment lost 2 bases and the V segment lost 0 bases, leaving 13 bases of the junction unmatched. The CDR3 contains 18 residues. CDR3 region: CASSLDVAGSAKTYEQYF. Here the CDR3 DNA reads TGCGCCAGCAGCTTGGATGTAGCGGGGTCCGCTAAAACCTACGAGCAGTACTTC.